This T cell receptor beta chain was sequenced for a study of blood T cell repertoires in COVID-19. Recruited during active infection, patients (from Seattle) were subsequently followed longitudinally. Profiling relied on immunoSEQ multiplex PCR, and the TCRdb table lists in-frame clones only, not all of them. The table shows around 58,000 clones, with over 75% occurring only once. Germline-derived CDR1 and CDR2 are MNHEY and SVGAGI. The trim removed 5 bases at V and 7 bases at J, leaving 4 bases unmatched. This CDR3 spans 14 amino acids. The sample consisted of peripheral blood. The source is a woman aged 55-69 years with COVID-19, enrolled during active disease. V is TRBV6-5 and J is TRBJ2-1, with 11 bases lining up with TRBD2. The CDR3 loop reads CASSLRTSGNEQFF. The CDR3 DNA sequence: TGTGCCAGCAGTCTCCGGACTAGCGGGAATGAGCAGTTCTTC.